The T cell receptor (beta chain) under discussion was sequenced for a study of T cell repertoires in cytomegalovirus infection. The overall study: Indications came from public TCR beta signatures; they pointed to CMV infection and to a matching HLA type. Study-wide results and limits: Pooled public TCR beta family frequency picked out CMV carriers with the relevant HLA. In two of eight donors, the top clonotype was HLA-C-restricted CMV-specific.

This clonotype has ten or more counts. What it recognizes is unknown. TCRdb processed the reads anew with MiXCR; each CDR3 protein has one entry. The sample lists around 490,000 distinct CDR3 sequences; less than 30% were seen once. The CDR3 extends over 13 amino acids. With 5 bases removed from V and 0 bases from J, the gap between germline ends came to 5 bases. Germline loops: CDR1 SEHNR, CDR2 FQNEAQ (reference sequence). This clonotype was obtained from a human donor in good health (CMV status not recorded). Some clones in this sample may be carry-over from other donors' samples. Sequencing used PBMCs. The chain has TRBV7-9 and TRBJ2-1; D not resolved. The CDR3: CASSPVSYNEQFF. The CDR3 nucleotides are TGTGCCAGCAGCCCGGTCTCCTACAATGAGCAGTTCTTC.